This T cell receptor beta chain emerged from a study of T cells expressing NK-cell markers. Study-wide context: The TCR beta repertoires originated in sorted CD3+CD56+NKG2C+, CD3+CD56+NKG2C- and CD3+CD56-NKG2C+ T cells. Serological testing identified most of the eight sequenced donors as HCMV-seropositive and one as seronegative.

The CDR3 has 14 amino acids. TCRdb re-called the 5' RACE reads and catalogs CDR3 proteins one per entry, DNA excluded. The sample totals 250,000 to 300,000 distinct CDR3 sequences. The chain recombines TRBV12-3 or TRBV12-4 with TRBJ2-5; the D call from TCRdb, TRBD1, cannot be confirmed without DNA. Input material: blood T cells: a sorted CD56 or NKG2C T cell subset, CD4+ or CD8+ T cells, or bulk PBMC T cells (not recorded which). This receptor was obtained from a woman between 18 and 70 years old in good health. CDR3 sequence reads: CASSFGTGSETQYF.